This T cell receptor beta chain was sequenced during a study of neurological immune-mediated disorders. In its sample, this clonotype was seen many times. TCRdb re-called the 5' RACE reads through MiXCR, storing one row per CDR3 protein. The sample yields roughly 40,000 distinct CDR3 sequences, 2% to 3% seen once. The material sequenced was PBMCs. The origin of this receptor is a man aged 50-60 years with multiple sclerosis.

CDR3 residues: CASSHRGGWYEQYF. In DNA, the CDR3 is TGTGCCAGCAGCCATCGTGGGGGCTGGTACGAGCAGTACTTC. This chain links TRBV3-1 with TRBJ2-7, with a possible D match to TRBD1 (6 bases). CDR3 length: 14 residues. Germline lookup yields CDR1 LGHDT and CDR2 YNNKEL (reference sequence). Trimming took off 3 bases at V and 4 bases at J, with 13 bases between the two ends.